The clone carrying this T cell receptor beta chain was counted once. Its antigen is currently unknown. The table came from immunoSEQ multiplex PCR; TCRdb's copy has only in-frame clones and leaves some out. The table lists about 57,000 clones, approximately 83% of them singletons. These data belong to a study of T cell responses to AZD1222 COVID-19 vaccine. Study-wide results and caveats: Spike-specific TCR breadth rose after two AZD1222 doses, and depth rose as well. Repertoire samples came only from after the peak T cell response.

CDR1 is GTSNPN, CDR2 SVGIG, per germline (reference sequence). Trimming removed 5 bases from V and 6 bases from J, with 13 bases in between. The CDR3 runs to 13 residues. This clonotype was obtained from an adult in good health. The chain couples TRBV30 to TRBJ1-4, with a possible D match to TRBD1 (5 bases). Material: peripheral blood, obtained on day 0 of AZD1222 vaccination. This chain's CDR3 is CAWDQGEYEKLFF. CDR3 DNA: TGTGCCTGGGATCAGGGAGAGTATGAAAAACTGTTTTTT.